A single sample is the source of the 14 T cell receptor beta chains below, sequenced in a study of cytomegalovirus exposure and HLA in healthy donors (dated by TCRdb to between 2016 and 2019). To prepare the library, the immunoSEQ multiplex PCR assay was applied. For the multiplex PCR, a mixture combining 60 forward primers for TCR Vbeta segments and 13 reverse primers for TCR Jbeta segments was used. TCRdb provides this immuneACCESS table in a form limited to in-frame rearrangements. Some clones are lacking; in checked studies, under half of them reflect an unresolved V gene, and why the rest are absent is not known. The sample includes some 77,000 clones, with 79% observed a single time. The top ten clones comprise roughly 22% of the sample. Material: PBMCs. The receptors derive from a woman aged 40 to 50 in good health and CMV-seropositive.

This rearrangement joins TRBV5-1 to TRBJ1-5, with D possibly being TRBD1 (5 bases). CDR3 size: 15 residues. V lost 3 bases and J lost 0, with 10 bases in between. From germline, CDR1 is SGHRS and CDR2 YFSETQ. The DNA of the CDR3 is TGCGCCAGCAGCTCCCAGGGCCTTAGCAATCAGCCCCAGCATTTT. Its translation is CASSSQGLSNQPQHF.

V and J are TRBV15 and TRBJ2-1; D gene unclear. Germline CDR1 and CDR2: LNHNV and YYDKDF (reference sequence). The CDR3 runs 13 residues. Trimming left V 0 bases short and J 10 bases short, with 10 bases between. This CDR3 reads CATSREAYWEQFF. In nucleotides, the CDR3 is TGTGCCACCAGCAGAGAGGCATATTGGGAGCAGTTCTTC.

This chain connects TRBV18 to TRBJ2-5, with 8 positions matching TRBD1. Per the germline V gene, CDR1 is KGHSH and CDR2 is LQKENI. This CDR3 contains 16 residues. Trimming removed 6 bases from V and 2 bases from J; junction bases left unmatched: 11. CDR3 DNA sequence: TGTGCCAGCTCTCAGCTCGTGGGACAGGTGCAAGAGACCCAGTACTTC. Protein product: CASSQLVGQVQETQYF.

The rearrangement links TRBV9 to TRBJ2-5; 9 bases map to TRBD2. With 3 bases clipped from V and 4 bases from J, the junction kept 13 bases outside the gene matches. From germline, CDR1 is SGDLS and CDR2 YYNGEE. The CDR3 extends over 17 amino acids. As DNA, the CDR3 is TGTGCCAGCAGCGCCTTTTTCCTTGCGGGAGGGTTAGAGACCCAGTACTTC. It yields the protein CASSAFFLAGGLETQYF.

V is TRBV6-5 and J is TRBJ1-4; 9 bases are a match to TRBD1. The CDR3 has 15 residues. Germline V lookup: CDR1 MNHEY, CDR2 SVGAGI. With V trimmed by 4 bases and J by 8 bases, 8 bases remained unmatched. The CDR3 loop reads CASSSTGGAREKLFF. In DNA, the CDR3 is TGTGCCAGCAGTTCAACAGGGGGCGCGAGGGAAAAACTGTTTTTT.

The chain recombines TRBV5-5 with TRBJ1-1, with D perhaps matching TRBD1 (6 bases). The germline V and J ends were trimmed by 0 bases and 5 bases, with 8 bases remaining between them. CDR1 and CDR2 (germline): SGHKS, YYEKEE (reference sequence). The CDR3 extends over 13 amino acids. The CDR3 protein is CASSLVDRTEAFF. Here the CDR3 DNA reads TGTGCCAGCAGCTTGGTCGACAGGACTGAAGCTTTCTTT. The full variable domain, rest sourced from reference TRBV5-5 and TRBJ1-1, is DAGVTQSPTHLIKTRGQQVTLRCSPISGHKSVSWYQQVLGQGPQFIFQYYEKEERGRGNFPDRFSARQFPNYSSELNVNALLLGDSALYLCASSLVDRTEAFFGQGTRLTVV.

This chain connects TRBV18 to TRBJ1-5; 9 nucleotides line up with TRBD1. The CDR3 consists of 15 residues. Germline lookup yields CDR1 KGHSH and CDR2 LQKENI. Trimming removed 0 bases from V and 4 bases from J; junction bases left unmatched: 1. Written as DNA, the CDR3 is TGTGCCAGCTCACCACCGGGACAGGGTAATCAGCCCCAGCATTTT. Translation gives CASSPPGQGNQPQHF.

The J gene is TRBJ1-1, the V gene TRBV30; D is unclear. Trimming cost V 2 bases and J 1 base, with 11 bases left between them. This CDR3 has 14 residues. Per germline, CDR1 GTSNPN and CDR2 SVGIG (reference sequence). The CDR3 here is CAWSSGFTNTEAFF. The CDR3 DNA reads as TGTGCCTGGAGTTCAGGTTTTACGAACACTGAAGCTTTCTTT.

This clone occurred once. The rearrangement joins TRBV29-1 to TRBJ2-2, with 7 bases that match TRBD2. Trimming at V came to 0 bases and at J to 0 bases, leaving 4 bases not matched to a gene. Germline V CDR1 and CDR2: SQVTM, ANQGSEA. This CDR3 comprises 16 residues. The DNA for the CDR3 is TGCAGCGTTGAAGATGCAGCGGGATCGAACACCGGGGAGCTGTTTTTT. As protein: CSVEDAAGSNTGELFF.

The V and J genes are TRBV29-1 and TRBJ1-1; TRBD1 matches at 9 bases. Per germline, CDR1 SQVTM and CDR2 ANQGSEA. The V gene end was trimmed by 5 bases and the J gene end by 5 bases; junction bases not matched to a gene: 6. The CDR3 has 13 residues. The CDR3 nucleotides read TGCAGCGTTATACAGGGGGCGATTACTGAAGCTTTCTTT. Encoded protein: CSVIQGAITEAFF.

The chain carries TRBV6-5 and TRBJ2-3; 9 bases map to TRBD2. CDR3 size: 13 residues. CDR1 and CDR2 from the germline V gene are MNHEY and SVGAGI. The V segment lost 2 bases and the J segment 13 bases; nucleotides outside the gene matches: 7. CDR3 sequence (DNA): TGTGCCAGCAGTTACCAGCGGGGGGCTCCTGAGTATTTT. It yields the protein CASSYQRGAPEYF.

This chain uses TRBV29-1 with TRBJ2-3, with D unresolved. The CDR3 totals 15 residues. In germline, CDR1 is SQVTM, CDR2 ANQGSEA. V was shortened by 3 bases and J by 1 base, with 14 bases between the two germline ends. This CDR3 reads CSVDPPMQGTDTQYF. CDR3 bases: TGCAGCGTTGACCCACCGATGCAGGGCACAGATACGCAGTATTTT.

The V gene is TRBV30, the J gene TRBJ2-2; the D gene is possibly TRBD2 (5 bases). The CDR3 has 13 residues. Germline V gives CDR1 GTSNPN, CDR2 SVGIG (reference sequence). V was cut by 0 bases and J by 6 bases, with 8 bases left in between. As DNA, the CDR3 is TGTGCCTGGAGTGTATGGGAGCCCGGGGAGCTGTTTTTT. Its protein product is CAWSVWEPGELFF.

The chain combines TRBV4-1 with TRBJ2-5; 7 bases fit TRBD1. Germline V CDR1 and CDR2: MGHRA, YSYEKL. Trimming at V came to 3 bases and at J to 5 bases, leaving 3 bases not matched to a gene. CDR3 length equals 13 residues. The CDR3 protein is CASSQTGFETQYF. CDR3 sequence (DNA): TGCGCCAGCAGCCAGACAGGGTTTGAGACCCAGTACTTC.